This entry lists 5 T cell receptor beta chains sequenced from one sample in a study of T cells in Graves' hyperthyroidism and ophthalmopathy. It was RNA transcripts that yielded the amplified TCR beta CDR3 regions. HTBI primers were the set used in a first-round RT-PCR of the TCR CDR3. TCRdb re-analysed the multiplex PCR reads in MiXCR, keeping a single row per CDR3 protein. The repertoire has 200,000 to 250,000 distinct CDR3 sequences, almost 25% of them found once; the top ten carry roughly 35%. What was sequenced was blood. The source of these receptors is a woman between 40 and 50 years old with Graves' ophthalmopathy.

To note about this clonotype: The junction differs from germline at one of its ends, possibly a read error. The J gene is TRBJ2-5, the V gene TRBV6-1; TRBD2 matches at 7 bases. The CDR3 totals 14 residues. Looked up from germline, CDR1 is MNHNS and CDR2 is SASEGT. The CDR3 protein is CASSGPGLQETQYF. The CDR3 region has the DNA TGTGCCAGTAGTGGCCCGGGACTACAAGAGACCCAGTACTTC.

This clonotype showed up just a few times. For the CDR3, the DNA is TGTGCCAGCAGTTGGACGGACAGACAAGAGACCCAGTACTTC. Translating it yields CASSWTDRQETQYF. The gene calls are TRBV6-2 or TRBV6-3 and TRBJ2-5; D is perhaps TRBD1 (6 bases). Germline loops: CDR1 MNHEY, CDR2 SVGEGT. CDR3 length equals 14 residues. With 4 bases removed from V and 2 bases from J, the gap between germline ends came to 11 bases.

This clonotype was seen many times. This chain uses TRBV28 with TRBJ1-1; D is uncertain. The CDR3 is 14 residues long. Trimming left V 6 bases short and J 0 bases short, with 11 bases between. CDR1 is MDHEN and CDR2 is SYDVKM in the germline V gene. The CDR3 nucleotides are TGTGCCAGCAGCGACGGTACCCTGAACACTGAAGCTTTCTTT. Residues: CASSDGTLNTEAFF.

This clonotype was counted a few times. The genes are TRBV6-2 or TRBV6-3 and TRBJ2-2; 13 bases line up with TRBD2. CDR3 length equals 18 residues. The J segment lost 1 base and the V segment lost 6 bases, leaving 8 bases of the junction unmatched. From germline, CDR1 is MNHEY and CDR2 SVGEGT. The DNA for the CDR3 is TGTGCCAGCAGACAACTAGCGGGAGGGAAACTGAACACCGGGGAGCTGTTTTTT. Translating gives CASRQLAGGKLNTGELFF.

The sample holds a few counts of this clonotype. The chain links TRBV7-9 to TRBJ2-2, with TRBD2 identical over 10 bases. This CDR3 is 14 amino acids long. Losses at the gene ends were 4 bases for V and 7 bases for J; bases not matched to a gene: 3. Germline lookup yields CDR1 SEHNR and CDR2 FQNEAQ (reference sequence). CDR3 DNA sequence: TGTGCCAGCAGCTCGGGACTAGCGAACGGGGAGCTGTTTTTT. It encodes CASSSGLANGELFF.